The clone carrying this T cell receptor beta chain was recorded at least ten times. Its antigen is currently unknown. This sample was taken from a study of T cells in Graves' hyperthyroidism and ophthalmopathy. General study results and limits: Peripheral blood also featured most of the thyroid clonotypes expanded above 0.001. The model made its ophthalmopathy prediction, and onset followed a median approximately 6 months later.

Stability of Graves' hyperthyroidism was defined as absent ophthalmopathy progression within 18 months. Diagnosis of hyperthyroidism was new in patients aged 18 to 65, and its duration was under 2 months. There were TCR beta CDR3 regions amplified from RNA transcripts. HTBI primers were used for first-round RT-PCR of the TCR CDR3. A single record per CDR3 protein comes from TCRdb applying MiXCR to the multiplex PCR reads. The sample yields around 190,000 distinct CDR3 sequences, about a sixth seen once. The sample was blood. The sequence derives from a woman in her forties or fifties with Graves' hyperthyroidism.

CDR3 loop: CASRRGDYGYTF. For the CDR3, the DNA is TGTGCCAGCAGGAGGGGGGACTATGGCTACACCTTC. This chain joins TRBV12-3 or TRBV12-4 and TRBJ1-2, with D possibly TRBD1 on 6 matching bases. V was trimmed by 6 bases and J by 3 bases, leaving 8 bases between them. CDR3 length: 12 residues.